This T cell receptor beta chain emerged from a study of T cells in Graves' hyperthyroidism and ophthalmopathy. Study-level results: Also found in blood were most expanded thyroid clonotypes above 0.001. Ophthalmopathy, as predicted by the model, came a median roughly 6.5 months after the prediction.

Amplified TCR beta CDR3 regions came from RNA transcripts. The primer set for the first-round RT-PCR of the TCR CDR3 was HTBI. Via MiXCR, TCRdb re-called the multiplex PCR reads, giving one row per CDR3 protein. Altogether roughly 700,000 distinct CDR3 sequences are present, 14% being singletons, with the ten largest covering roughly 10%. This clonotype was seen more than once but under ten times. The target antigen is unknown. V lost 2 bases and J lost 10; bases outside the gene matches: 7. Germline V gene sequence: CDR1 MDHEN, CDR2 SYDVKM. CDR3 length: 14 residues. Using approximately 10 ml of fresh peripheral blood, PBMCs were prepared.

The specimen was blood. The TCR originated in a woman aged 18-35 years with Graves' hyperthyroidism. The V gene is TRBV28, the J gene TRBJ2-2; TRBD1 matches at 7 bases. CDR3 region: CASSLGQAGEELFF. The CDR3 DNA sequence: TGTGCCAGCAGTTTAGGACAGGCAGGGGAGGAGCTGTTTTTT.